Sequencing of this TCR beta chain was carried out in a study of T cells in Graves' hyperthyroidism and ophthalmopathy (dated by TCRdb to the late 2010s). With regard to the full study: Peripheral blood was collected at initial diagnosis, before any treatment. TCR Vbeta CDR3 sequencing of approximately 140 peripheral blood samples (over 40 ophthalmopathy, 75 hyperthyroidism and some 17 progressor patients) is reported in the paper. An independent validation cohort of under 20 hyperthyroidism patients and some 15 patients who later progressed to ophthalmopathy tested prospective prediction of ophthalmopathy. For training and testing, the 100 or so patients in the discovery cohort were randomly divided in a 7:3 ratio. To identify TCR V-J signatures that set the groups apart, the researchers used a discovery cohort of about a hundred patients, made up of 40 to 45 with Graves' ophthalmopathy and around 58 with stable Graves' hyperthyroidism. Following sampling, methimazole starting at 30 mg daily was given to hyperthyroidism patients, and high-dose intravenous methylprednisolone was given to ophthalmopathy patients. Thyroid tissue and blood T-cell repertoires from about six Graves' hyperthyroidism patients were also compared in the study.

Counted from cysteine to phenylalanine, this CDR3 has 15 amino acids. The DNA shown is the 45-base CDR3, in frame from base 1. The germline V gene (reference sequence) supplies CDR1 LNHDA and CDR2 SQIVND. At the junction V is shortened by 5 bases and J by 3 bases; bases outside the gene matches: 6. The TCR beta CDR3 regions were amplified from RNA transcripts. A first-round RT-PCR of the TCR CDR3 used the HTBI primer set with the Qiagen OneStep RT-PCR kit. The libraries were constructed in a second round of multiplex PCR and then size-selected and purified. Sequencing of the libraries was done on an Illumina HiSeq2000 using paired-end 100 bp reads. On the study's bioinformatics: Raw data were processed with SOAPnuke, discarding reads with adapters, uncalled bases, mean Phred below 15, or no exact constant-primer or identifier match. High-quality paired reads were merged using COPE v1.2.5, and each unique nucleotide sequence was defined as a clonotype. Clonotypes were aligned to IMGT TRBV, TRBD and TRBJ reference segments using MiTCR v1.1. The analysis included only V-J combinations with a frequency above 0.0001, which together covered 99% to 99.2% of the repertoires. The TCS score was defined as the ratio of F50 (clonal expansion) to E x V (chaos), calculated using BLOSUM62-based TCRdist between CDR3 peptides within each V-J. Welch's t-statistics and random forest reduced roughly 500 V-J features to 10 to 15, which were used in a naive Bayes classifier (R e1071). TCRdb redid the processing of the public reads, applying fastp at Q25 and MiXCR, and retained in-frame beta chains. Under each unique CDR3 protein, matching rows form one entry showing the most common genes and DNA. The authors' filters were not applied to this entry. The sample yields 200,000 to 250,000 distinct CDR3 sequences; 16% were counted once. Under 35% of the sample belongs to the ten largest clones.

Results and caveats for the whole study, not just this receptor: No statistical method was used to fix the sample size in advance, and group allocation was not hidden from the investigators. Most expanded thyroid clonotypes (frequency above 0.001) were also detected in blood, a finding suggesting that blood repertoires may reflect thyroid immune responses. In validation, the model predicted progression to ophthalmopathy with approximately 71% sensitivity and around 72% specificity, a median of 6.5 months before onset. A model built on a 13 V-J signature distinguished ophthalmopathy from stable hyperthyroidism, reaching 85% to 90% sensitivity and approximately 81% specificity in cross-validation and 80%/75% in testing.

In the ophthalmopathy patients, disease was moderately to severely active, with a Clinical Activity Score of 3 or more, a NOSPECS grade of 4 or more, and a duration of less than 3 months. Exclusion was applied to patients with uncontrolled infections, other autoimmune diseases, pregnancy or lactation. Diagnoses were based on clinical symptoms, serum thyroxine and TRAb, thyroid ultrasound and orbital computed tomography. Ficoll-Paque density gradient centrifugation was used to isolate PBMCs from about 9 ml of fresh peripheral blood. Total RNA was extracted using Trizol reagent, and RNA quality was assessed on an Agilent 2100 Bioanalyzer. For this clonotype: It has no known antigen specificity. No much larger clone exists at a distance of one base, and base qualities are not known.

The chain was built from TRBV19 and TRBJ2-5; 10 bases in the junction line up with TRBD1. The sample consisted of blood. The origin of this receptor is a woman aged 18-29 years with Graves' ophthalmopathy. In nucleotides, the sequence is TGTGCCAGTAGTCCCGGGACAGGGGTTAAAGAGACCCAGTACTTC. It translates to CASSPGTGVKETQYF.